This is a list of T cell receptor beta chains from one sample in a study of OX40 agonist ivuxolimab in advanced cancers. Only in-frame clones appear in the TCRdb table, and some are missing; sequencing was by immunoSEQ multiplex PCR. The sample has around 77,000 clones, just over 90% seen once; the top ten hold around 5.1%. The specimen was CD4+ or CD8+ T cells sorted from blood, collected in a trial of the OX40 agonist ivuxolimab. These receptors were collected from an adult with an advanced solid tumor such as melanoma, head and neck, liver or kidney cancer. Each CDR3 is given with its conserved first and last residue. D genes are given only for firm matches. Clone size is stated in some rows and not others, as once, few, many or a class when expanded.

V gene	J gene	D gene	clone size	CDR3 length	CDR3 DNA	CDR3 protein
TRBV4-3	TRBJ2-1	TRBD2	.	17	TGCGCCAGCAGCCAAGAAGGAGCGGGAGGATGGAGGGGTGAGCAGTTCTTC	CASSQEGAGGWRGEQFF
TRBV7-2	TRBJ1-5	TRBD1	.	15	TGTGCCAGCAGCTTAGCGACAGGGAAAGGCCAGCCCCAGCATTTT	CASSLATGKGQPQHF
TRBV6-5	TRBJ1-3	.	once	14	TGTGCCAGCAGCCTAACAGGTTCTGGAAACACCATATATTTT	CASSLTGSGNTIYF
TRBV15	TRBJ2-3	TRBD2	.	14	TGTGCCACCTCGGCTAGCGGGAGCACAGATACGCAGTATTTT	CATSASGSTDTQYF
TRBV28	TRBJ2-5	.	.	14	TGTGCCAGCAGTGACGGTGGGGGGCAAGAGACCCAGTACTTC	CASSDGGGQETQYF
TRBV15	TRBJ1-1	.	.	15	TGTGCCACCAGCAGATCAACTTTGAGGGAGGCAGAAGCTTTCTTT	CATSRSTLREAEAFF
TRBV19	TRBJ1-1	TRBD1	.	13	TGTGCCAGTAGTCTTACAGGGGTCACTGAAGCTTTCTTT	CASSLTGVTEAFF
TRBV30	TRBJ1-1	.	once	13	TGTGCCTGGAGCCCGCACCAGAACACTGAAGCTTTCTTT	CAWSPHQNTEAFF
TRBV5-4	TRBJ1-5	.	.	15	TGTGCCAGCAGCTTGGATGGCGGGCCAAATCAGCCCCAGCATTTT	CASSLDGGPNQPQHF
TRBV19	TRBJ2-4	TRBD1	.	17	TGTGCCAGTAGTAGAATCGCGACCGGGACAGTACCAAACATTCAGTACTTC	CASSRIATGTVPNIQYF
TRBV5-1	TRBJ2-3	.	.	13	TGCGCCAGCAGCTTGGACGGAACAGATACGCAGTATTTT	CASSLDGTDTQYF
TRBV5-6	TRBJ1-1	TRBD1	.	16	TGTGCCAGCAGCTTGGAACAGGGGGGGTGGAACACTGAAGCTTTCTTT	CASSLEQGGWNTEAFF
TRBV11-3	TRBJ2-3	TRBD1	.	13	TGTGCCAGCAGCTCGGGACAGACAGATACGCAGTATTTT	CASSSGQTDTQYF
TRBV5-5	TRBJ2-7	.	.	13	TGTGCCAGCAGCCCCCAACAAGCCTACGAGCAGTACTTC	CASSPQQAYEQYF
TRBV25-1	TRBJ2-3	.	.	14	TGTGCCAGCAGTGATCAGGGGAGGACAGATACGCAGTATTTT	CASSDQGRTDTQYF
TRBV5-1	TRBJ2-1	.	.	14	TGCGCCAGCAGCACCAGCCTGGGACAAAATGAGCAGTTCTTC	CASSTSLGQNEQFF
TRBV5-1	TRBJ2-1	TRBD1	once	15	TGCGCCAGCAGAAGGCAGGGGGCGAGCTACAATGAGCAGTTCTTC	CASRRQGASYNEQFF
TRBV5-1	TRBJ1-5	.	.	15	TGCGCCAGCAGCTATGAGGGATCCCGCAATCAGCCCCAGCATTTT	CASSYEGSRNQPQHF
TRBV5-1	TRBJ2-2	.	.	13	TGCGCCAGCAGCTTGGTGGTAGCCGGGGAGCTGTTTTTT	CASSLVVAGELFF
TRBV9	TRBJ2-2	.	.	16	TGTGCCAGCAGCGTAGACGTTCCCGGGAGTAACGGGGAGCTGTTTTTT	CASSVDVPGSNGELFF
TRBV18	TRBJ2-3	.	.	13	TGTGCCAGCTCACCGGGGAGCACAGATACGCAGTATTTT	CASSPGSTDTQYF
TRBV28	TRBJ2-1	.	.	15	TGTGCCAGCAGTCCCCCGCGGATCGCCTACAATGAGCAGTTCTTC	CASSPPRIAYNEQFF
TRBV10-2	TRBJ2-3	TRBD1	.	13	TGCGCCAGCTGGGACAGGTTCATAGATACGCAGTATTTT	CASWDRFIDTQYF
TRBV29-1	TRBJ2-7	.	.	12	TGCAGCGTTGTGGAGGGTACCTACGAGCAGTACTTC	CSVVEGTYEQYF
TRBV28	TRBJ1-2	.	.	14	TGTGCCAGCAGTCGGACAGATCCGAGGTATGGCTACACCTTC	CASSRTDPRYGYTF
TRBV2	TRBJ1-2	.	.	12	TGTGCCAGCAGTGCCCTGGATCTTGGCTACACCTTC	CASSALDLGYTF
TRBV29-1	TRBJ2-7	.	.	12	TGCAGCGTTGAAAGGTCCCCCTACGAGCAGTACTTC	CSVERSPYEQYF
TRBV15	TRBJ2-3	.	once	16	TGTGCCACCAGCAGAGGGCTCGGGTTAAGCACAGATACGCAGTATTTT	CATSRGLGLSTDTQYF
TRBV5-1	TRBJ2-2	.	.	12	TGCGCCAGCAGGAGGGCCTCGGGGGAGCTGTTTTTT	CASRRASGELFF
TRBV4-3	TRBJ1-2	.	once	15	TGCGCCAGCAGCCAAAGGCTGGCAGGGAGTACTGGCTACACCTTC	CASSQRLAGSTGYTF
TRBV6-4	TRBJ1-1	TRBD1	.	14	TGTGCCAGCAGTCAGCGACAGGGGGCCGCTGAAGCTTTCTTT	CASSQRQGAAEAFF
TRBV7-3	TRBJ1-1	.	few	13	TGTGCCAGCAGTCGCGGGACGAACACTGAAGCTTTCTTT	CASSRGTNTEAFF
TRBV4-2	TRBJ2-1	TRBD2	.	16	TGTGCCAGCAGCTGGGGAGGGGGGACTAGCGTTAATGAGCAGTTCTTC	CASSWGGGTSVNEQFF
TRBV4-3	TRBJ2-3	.	.	15	TGCGCCAGCAGCCGTGCACCCCTTAGCACAGATACGCAGTATTTT	CASSRAPLSTDTQYF
TRBV5-1	TRBJ1-1	.	.	15	TGCGCCAGCAGCCGAAATCATCAGTTGAACACTGAAGCTTTCTTT	CASSRNHQLNTEAFF
TRBV29-1	TRBJ2-3	TRBD2	.	16	TGCAGCGTTTCGTGGCTAGCTGCGGGAGGGTCAGATACGCAGTATTTT	CSVSWLAAGGSDTQYF
TRBV28	TRBJ1-4	.	.	16	TGTGCCAGCAGGATGGGCCCGAGCGCAACTAATGAAAAACTGTTTTTT	CASRMGPSATNEKLFF
TRBV5-4	TRBJ2-1	.	.	15	TGTGCCAGCAGCTTGGAAATTGGGGTAAAAAATGAGCAGTTCTTC	CASSLEIGVKNEQFF
TRBV18	TRBJ1-2	.	.	14	TGTGCCAGCTCCCGCGCCAGGGGAGAAGACGGCTACACCTTC	CASSRARGEDGYTF
TRBV7-2	TRBJ2-1	TRBD2	.	15	TGTGCCAGCAGCTTAGAACTAGCGGGACACAATGAGCAGTTCTTC	CASSLELAGHNEQFF
TRBV29-1	TRBJ2-7	TRBD2	once	13	TGCAGCGTTTGGACTAGCGGGACAGGTGAGCAGTACTTC	CSVWTSGTGEQYF
TRBV20-1	TRBJ2-5	.	once	11	TGCAGTGCTGCTCCGCTAGGGACCCAGTACTTC	CSAAPLGTQYF